This T cell receptor beta chain was found in a study of control samples from healthy donors and cancer patients. CDR1 is LNHDA, CDR2 SQIVND, per germline (reference sequence). With 6 bases removed from V and 0 bases from J, the gap between germline ends came to 15 bases. This CDR3 comprises 16 residues. The table came from immunoSEQ multiplex PCR; TCRdb's copy has only in-frame clones and leaves some out. The profile shows under 200,000 clones, nearly 96% of them singletons. This clone was observed a single time. Sequencing used blood. The TCR was taken from a woman aged 25 to 39 in good health. This chain uses TRBV19 with TRBJ1-3; no clear D gene. The CDR3 loop is CASSKTFGVSGNTIYF. In DNA, the CDR3 is TGTGCCAGTAGCAAGACTTTCGGGGTCTCTGGAAACACCATATATTTT. The complete variable domain, with remaining parts taken from reference TRBV19 and TRBJ1-3, reads DGGITQSPKYLFRKEGQNVTLSCEQNLNHDAMYWYRQDPGQGLRLIYYSQIVNDFQKGDIAEGYSVSREKKESFPLTVTSAQKNPTAFYLCASSKTFGVSGNTIYFGEGSWLTVV.